This is a list of T cell receptor beta chains from one sample in a study of blood T cell repertoires in COVID-19. Some clones are missing from TCRdb's copy, which holds only in-frame ones; the method was immunoSEQ multiplex PCR. This repertoire shows 200,000 to 250,000 clones, about 83% found once; its top ten account for around 4.6%. Sequenced input: PBMCs or T cells enriched from blood (not recorded which). The receptors shown here come from a woman aged 45-59 years who had been exposed to COVID-19. CDR3s include the opening cysteine and the closing phenylalanine or tryptophan. The size of a clone is reported for some rows only, either as once, few or many, or as a class for expanded clones.

clone_size,v_call,cdr3_aa
NA,TRBV28,CASSPHGGGRDTQYF
NA,TRBV18,CASSPPGGGPNYGYTF
NA,TRBV21-1,CASSRRTGGSGELFF
NA,TRBV28,CASSPTGGLGNQPQHF
NA,TRBV10-3,CAIGPDNQPQHF
NA,TRBV7-9,CASSSGHITEAFF
once,TRBV19,CASQQGVPYGYTF
few,TRBV21-1,CASSKAGDREGNTEAFF
NA,TRBV12-5,CASGFQGETQYF
NA,TRBV29-1,CSGLGLNYGYTF
few,TRBV11-1,CASSPAGTPTGEQYF
NA,TRBV30,CACLYRVSHQETQYF
NA,TRBV7-2,CASNSGGLAATDTQYF
NA,TRBV7-3,CASSPGRTSGGVTDTQYF
few,TRBV30,CAWSEGQGEPFYGYTF
NA,TRBV29-1,CSVREGGAYGYTF
once,TRBV4-1,CASSQDPLTGAFF
NA,TRBV13,CASSPSDPEAFF
NA,TRBV27,CASSLTSGDTQYF
NA,TRBV7-2,CASSSGQGMEGYTF
NA,TRBV29-1,CSANRLLMNTEAFF
few,TRBV30,CAWSVGTSPIYEQYF
NA,TRBV5-8,CASTLSGGKGTEAFF
once,TRBV28,CASRRSGTGGQETQYF
NA,TRBV6-5,CASRAGQANTEAFF
NA,TRBV4-2,CASSQENRGEYGYTF
once,TRBV5-1,CASNSFSGATDTQYF
NA,TRBV30,CAWSTGINEKLFF
NA,TRBV7-8,CASSVDRASNQPQHF
NA,TRBV18,CASSLGQGMNEQFF
NA,TRBV5-6,CASSSASAWRGYEQYF
once,TRBV7-9,CASSKIQGYEQYF
NA,TRBV3-1/TRBV3-2,CASSHVGGAADTQYF
NA,TRBV5-1,CASSLAGSNTEAFF
NA,TRBV5-4,CASSGRGKVDEQYF
NA,TRBV4-3,CASSQDFGGSGANVLTF
NA,TRBV5-1,CASSLRAGTTEAFF
NA,TRBV24-1,CATSDPGRGGANVLTF
NA,TRBV5-1,CASSLYRGSNEKLFF
NA,TRBV7-2,CASSFGGLEAFF
NA,TRBV19,CASSLSSGNTIYF
NA,TRBV19,CASSILGAWANEQFF
NA,TRBV4-1,CASSQDEGVSEQYF
NA,TRBV5-6,CASSFRGGYSPLHF
NA,TRBV5-8,CASSLGRVNYGYTF
NA,TRBV19,CASSIGTRSNQPQHF
NA,TRBV7-2,CASSLDRGTGIGGNTIYF
NA,TRBV5-1,CASSLQGDYGYTF
NA,TRBV6-6,CASRAPGQSNEKLFF
NA,TRBV6-5,CASRPGTGDNQPQHF
NA,TRBV15,CATSRESRQETQYF
few,TRBV30,CAWSLGLGGSYGYTF
few,TRBV11-3,CASSPGQGPGNTIYF